This T cell receptor (beta chain) is from a study of a mutant IDH1 vaccine in newly diagnosed glioma. Regarding this clone: The antigen is undetermined.

As for time point: week 23, last vaccination. A 20-mer mutant IDH1 peptide at 300 ug was injected subcutaneously with topical imiquimod. TCRdb's table, derived via immunoSEQ multiplex PCR, lists solely in-frame clones and lacks some. The data show approximately 41,000 clones, with 75% to 85% seen just once and roughly 5% held by the top ten. CDR1 MNHEY and CDR2 SMNVEV come from the germline V gene (reference sequence). The CDR3 has 15 residues. J lost 0 bases, V lost 5 bases, and 5 bases had no gene match. The rearrangement joins TRBV27 to TRBJ2-3, with 7 nucleotides matching TRBD1. This receptor was obtained from a man aged 40-49 years with glioma. The source was PBMCs, collected from a glioma patient whose treatment included an IDH1 peptide vaccine. CDR3: CASSRTGPSTDTQYF. CDR3 in DNA: TGTGCCAGCAGTAGGACAGGACCGAGCACAGATACGCAGTATTTT.